The TCR beta chain under discussion was sequenced for a study of molecular identifiers for immune sequencing clone quantification. The wider study: Replicate RNA from roughly 18,000 or 92,000 naive CD8 T cells formed five aliquots; four were sequenced.

This clonotype appeared once. Antigen specificity is unknown. A much larger clonotype is one base distant, so this may be a read error. Overall study results and limits: Identical TCR molecules can share a barcode, and this sharing could underestimate highly expanded clone sizes.

Libraries of bulk TCR were made by previously described methods (with listed TCR primers). Each CDR3 protein gets one entry after TCRdb re-called the PCR reads with MiXCR. The sample records about 500,000 distinct CDR3 sequences, roughly 24% being singletons. This CDR3 spans 14 amino acids. V was shortened by 7 bases and J by 8 bases, with 18 bases between the two germline ends. From germline, CDR1 is MNHEY and CDR2 SVGEGT. The specimen was naive CD8+ T cells from blood, with Jurkat cell RNA spiked in. Regarding subset: FACS-sorted CD8+CD4-CCR7+CD45RA+ naive T cells. The chain combines TRBV6-2 or TRBV6-3 with TRBJ1-5, with D perhaps TRBD1 (5 bases). The origin of this receptor is a human donor in good health. Some libraries in this study had Jurkat cell RNA spiked in. The DNA of the CDR3 is TGTGCCAGCACTTGGGGACTCCCCCGAGAGCCCCAGCATTTT. Residues: CASTWGLPREPQHF.